Listed below are T cell receptor beta chains from one sample, sequenced in a study of shared clonotypes between healthy human individuals. Libraries were prepared by immunoSEQ multiplex PCR; TCRdb keeps only in-frame clonotypes and omits some of them. In the table there are roughly 1,500,000 clones, approximately 98.5% of which are singletons. Sample: naive CD4+ T cells sorted from blood. The receptor source for this set is a man aged 25 to 40 in good health. CDR3s include the opening cysteine and the closing phenylalanine or tryptophan. A D gene is named only where the DNA matches it firmly. Clone size, where shown, is once, few, many, or a class for clones that have expanded.

CDR3 protein: CASRELRSSYNEQFF
CDR3 DNA: TGTGCCAGCAGGGAACTACGCAGCTCCTACAATGAGCAGTTCTTC
clone size: NA
D gene: NA
V gene: TRBV6-5
J gene: TRBJ2-1

CDR3 protein: CASSAAGTNTGELFF
CDR3 DNA: TGTGCCAGCAGCGCCGCGGGGACGAACACCGGGGAGCTGTTTTTT
clone size: once
D gene: NA
V gene: TRBV11-3
J gene: TRBJ2-2

CDR3 protein: CASSLALDTGADTQYF
CDR3 DNA: TGCGCCAGCAGCTTGGCCTTAGACACAGGAGCAGATACGCAGTATTTT
clone size: NA
D gene: NA
V gene: TRBV5-1
J gene: TRBJ2-3

CDR3 protein: CASSIGRAGTSGRTDTQYF
CDR3 DNA: TGTGCCAGTAGTATCGGTCGGGCGGGGACTAGCGGACGCACAGATACGCAGTATTTT
clone size: NA
D gene: TRBD2
V gene: TRBV19
J gene: TRBJ2-3

CDR3 protein: CAWSWGAATDTQYF
CDR3 DNA: TGTGCCTGGAGTTGGGGGGCGGCCACAGATACGCAGTATTTT
clone size: NA
D gene: NA
V gene: TRBV30
J gene: TRBJ2-3

CDR3 protein: CASSVGGRVGVSEQYF
CDR3 DNA: TGTGCCAGCAGCGTAGGCGGGCGGGTGGGAGTTTCCGAGCAGTACTTC
clone size: NA
D gene: NA
V gene: TRBV9
J gene: TRBJ2-7

CDR3 protein: CSVGQSQETQYF
CDR3 DNA: TGCAGCGTTGGGCAGAGCCAAGAGACCCAGTACTTC
clone size: NA
D gene: NA
V gene: TRBV29-1
J gene: TRBJ2-5

CDR3 protein: CASSLGDKQETQYF
CDR3 DNA: TGCGCCAGCAGCTTGGGGGACAAACAAGAGACCCAGTACTTC
clone size: NA
D gene: NA
V gene: TRBV5-1
J gene: TRBJ2-5

CDR3 protein: CASSFLEGRETQYF
CDR3 DNA: TGTGCCAGCAGCTTCCTAGAGGGAAGGGAGACCCAGTACTTC
clone size: NA
D gene: NA
V gene: TRBV7-2
J gene: TRBJ2-5

CDR3 protein: CASSILGDQTGHSNQPQHF
CDR3 DNA: TGTGCCAGTAGTATTCTTGGGGACCAGACAGGACATAGCAATCAGCCCCAGCATTTT
clone size: NA
D gene: NA
V gene: TRBV19
J gene: TRBJ1-5